This passage covers 19 T cell receptor beta chains from one sample sequenced in a study of early T cells in non-severe SARS-CoV-2 infection. TCRdb reprocessed the 5' RACE reads with MiXCR, giving one entry per CDR3 protein. The sample has about 77,000 distinct CDR3 sequences, roughly 9.6% seen once; the top ten hold about 5.3%. What was sequenced was whole blood. Receptors were obtained from an adult who was a healthcare worker with PCR-confirmed SARS-CoV-2 infection or an uninfected control (not recorded which).

This clonotype has a count of ten or more. The chain links TRBV28 to TRBJ2-2, with TRBD2 matching 10 bases. This CDR3 has 18 amino acids. Germline CDR1 and CDR2: MDHEN and SYDVKM. Losses at the gene ends were 3 bases for V and 1 base for J; bases not matched to a gene: 8. This chain's CDR3 is CASSFLKTSGKNTGELFF. CDR3 in DNA: TGTGCCAGCAGTTTCCTCAAAACTAGCGGGAAGAACACCGGGGAGCTGTTTTTT. Together with reference TRBV28 and TRBJ2-2, the CDR3 gives the full variable domain: DVKVTQSSRYLVKRTGEKVFLECVQDMDHENMFWYRQDPGLGLRLIYFSYDVKMKEKGDIPEGYSVSREKKERFSLILESASTNQTSMYLCASSFLKTSGKNTGELFFGEGSRLTVL.

This clonotype has a handful of counts. This chain links TRBV28 with TRBJ2-1; possibly TRBD1 for D (5 bases). This CDR3 spans 14 amino acids. The germline V and J ends were trimmed by 6 bases and 0 bases, with 9 bases remaining between them. The germline V gene has CDR1 MDHEN and CDR2 SYDVKM. The CDR3 loop reads CASRNRPSYNEQFF. The CDR3 region has the DNA TGTGCCAGCAGGAACAGGCCCTCCTACAATGAGCAGTTCTTC.

This sequence joins TRBV6-1 and TRBJ2-6, with D possibly TRBD1 on 6 matching bases. This CDR3 is built from 15 residues. Trimming took off 11 bases at V and 0 bases at J, with 14 bases between the two ends. Germline CDR1 is MNHNS and CDR2 is SASEGT. The CDR3 here is CAGQEGGSGANVLTF. The CDR3 DNA follows: TGTGCCGGCCAAGAAGGGGGCTCTGGGGCCAACGTCCTGACTTTC.

This clonotype was seen many times. The chain is built from TRBV5-1 and TRBJ2-5; 7 bases align to TRBD1. There are 14 residues in the CDR3. The V segment lost 0 bases and the J segment 3 bases; nucleotides outside the gene matches: 2. Germline V gene data show CDR1 as SGHRS and CDR2 as YFSETQ. CDR3 DNA: TGCGCCAGCAGCTTGGCAGGGGGTAAAGAGACCCAGTACTTC. Amino acids: CASSLAGGKETQYF.

This clonotype has a count of ten or more. The chain combines TRBV4-2 with TRBJ2-7; D is unclear. The germline V and J ends were trimmed by 0 bases and 5 bases, with 8 bases remaining between them. CDR1 and CDR2 (germline): LGHNA, YNFKEQ. The CDR3 consists of 13 residues. In DNA, the CDR3 is TGTGCCAGCAGCCAAGAGATAAACGACGAGCAGTACTTC. It specifies CASSQEINDEQYF.

The sample holds a few counts of this clonotype. The J gene is TRBJ2-7, the V gene TRBV6-6; a weak D match, TRBD1 (5 bases). The CDR3 loop spans 14 amino acids. In germline, CDR1 is MNHNY, CDR2 SVGAGI (reference sequence). V dropped 4 bases and J dropped 4 bases, with 14 bases sitting between them. The DNA of the CDR3 is TGTGCCAGCAGTTGGCAGGGCGGAATTTACGAGCAGTACTTC. It specifies CASSWQGGIYEQYF.

Many counts were recorded for this clonotype. The chain uses TRBV11-2 and TRBJ2-3; D is undetermined. This CDR3 spans 12 amino acids. From germline, CDR1 is SGHAT and CDR2 FQNNGV. V was trimmed by 1 base and J by 4 bases, leaving 3 bases between them. The CDR3 region is CASSLVPDTQYF. The CDR3 region has the DNA TGTGCCAGCAGCTTAGTACCAGATACGCAGTATTTT.

This clonotype occurred many times. The chain recombines TRBV2 with TRBJ1-4; D gene ambiguous. CDR1 is SNHLY, CDR2 FYNNEI, per germline. The germline V and J ends were trimmed by 10 bases and 8 bases, with 17 bases remaining between them. This CDR3 region has 13 residues. The CDR3 coding sequence is TGTGCCACCACTCCAACTGTAAGGGAAAAACTGTTTTTT. This sequence encodes CATTPTVREKLFF. The full variable domain, its missing parts supplied by reference TRBV2 and TRBJ1-4, is EPEVTQTPSHQVTQMGQEVILRCVPISNHLYFYWYRQILGQKVEFLVSFYNNEISEKSEIFDDQFSVERPDGSNFTLKIRSTKLEDSAMYFCATTPTVREKLFFGSGTQLSVL.

This clonotype was detected many times. The chain carries TRBV4-1 and TRBJ1-6, with TRBD1 matching over 10 bases. The length of the CDR3 is 15 residues. CDR1 MGHRA and CDR2 YSYEKL come from the germline V gene. Germline trimming cut 4 bases from V and 9 bases from J; bases unmatched to any gene: 6. The CDR3 DNA sequence: TGCGCCAGCAGCCTCGACAGGGGGCTTGGTTCACCCCTCCACTTT. This sequence encodes CASSLDRGLGSPLHF.

This clonotype was counted ten times or more. V usage is TRBV28 and J usage is TRBJ2-1, with D perhaps matching TRBD2 (6 bases). Germline-derived CDR1 and CDR2 are MDHEN and SYDVKM. The V and J ends lost 2 bases and 8 bases respectively, with 22 bases between them. This CDR3 has 17 amino acids. This CDR3 reads CASSLGSGGAFFHEQFF. In DNA form, the CDR3 reads TGTGCCAGCAGTTTAGGTAGCGGAGGGGCATTTTTTCATGAGCAGTTCTTC.

V usage is TRBV5-4 and J usage is TRBJ1-2; no reliable D call. The CDR3 contains 13 residues. CDR1 is SGHNT and CDR2 is YYREEE in the germline V gene (reference sequence). The V end lost 1 base, the J end lost 4 bases, and 8 bases lay between the germline ends. In DNA form, the CDR3 reads TGTGCCAGCAGCTTGAGGGCCTCCTATGGCTACACCTTC. It specifies CASSLRASYGYTF.

This clonotype was observed many times. The CDR3 sequence is CASSLAGQTYEQYF. CDR3 nucleotides: TGCGCCAGCAGCTTGGCCGGACAGACCTACGAGCAGTACTTC. The chain employs TRBV5-1 and TRBJ2-7; possibly TRBD1 for D (6 bases). Germline V lookup: CDR1 SGHRS, CDR2 YFSETQ. V was clipped by 0 bases and J by 2 bases, with 9 bases between them. The CDR3 loop spans 14 amino acids.

This clonotype has a count of ten or more. The chain is built from TRBV6-1 and TRBJ2-3; TRBD2 matches 11 bases. The CDR3 is 16 amino acids. From germline, CDR1 is MNHNS and CDR2 SASEGT. V was clipped by 7 bases and J by 0 bases; unmatched bases: 6. CDR3 DNA sequence: TGTGCCAGCACTCAGCTAGCGGGAGGAAGCACAGATACGCAGTATTTT. This sequence encodes CASTQLAGGSTDTQYF.

CDR3 nucleotides: TGCAGTACCAACTGGCAGGGGAACTACGAGCAGTACTTC. Its protein is CSTNWQGNYEQYF. V usage is TRBV20-1 and J usage is TRBJ2-7, with D possibly being TRBD1 (6 bases). V was trimmed by 8 bases and J by 3 bases, leaving 17 bases between them. Germline V gene sequence: CDR1 DFQATT, CDR2 SNEGSKA (reference sequence). The CDR3 totals 13 residues.

This clonotype was detected only a few times. The rearrangement uses TRBV5-1 and TRBJ1-4; D might be TRBD1 (6 bases). V was cut by 1 base and J by 5 bases, with 9 bases left in between. Germline V lookup: CDR1 SGHRS, CDR2 YFSETQ. This CDR3 has 14 amino acids. The chain's CDR3 is CASSLKQGNEKLFF. In DNA form, the CDR3 reads TGCGCCAGCAGCTTGAAACAGGGAAATGAAAAACTGTTTTTT. Together with reference TRBV5-1 and TRBJ1-4, the CDR3 gives the full variable domain: KAGVTQTPRYLIKTRGQQVTLSCSPISGHRSVSWYQQTPGQGLQFLFEYFSETQRNKGNFPGRFSGRQFSNSRSEMNVSTLELGDSALYLCASSLKQGNEKLFFGSGTQLSVL.

This clonotype was detected many times. One end of the junction fails to match germline, which may point to a read error. This chain links TRBV13 with TRBJ2-6, with 12 bases aligning to TRBD1. Germline-derived CDR1 and CDR2 are PRHDT and FYEKMQ (reference sequence). CDR3 size: 18 residues. DNA of the CDR3: TGTGCCAGCAGCTCCACCGGGACAGGGGGCGCTGGGGCCAACGTCCTGACCTTC. Amino acid sequence: CASSSTGTGGAGANVLTF.

The chain has TRBV29-1 and TRBJ2-2; the D is unclear. In germline, CDR1 is SQVTM, CDR2 ANQGSEA. This CDR3 comprises 11 residues. Trimming pared 5 bases from V and 4 bases from J, leaving 5 bases between. In DNA, the CDR3 is TGCAGCGTTCGGTTCACCGGGGAGCTGTTTTTT. Protein: CSVRFTGELFF.

This clonotype was seen at least ten times. The rearrangement joins TRBV25-1 to TRBJ1-4; maybe TRBD1 (6 bases). Germline values: CDR1 MGHDK, CDR2 SYGVNS. This CDR3 is built from 15 residues. V lost 5 bases and J lost 3, with 13 bases in between. The CDR3 spells CASSYGGASNEKLFF. For the CDR3, the DNA is TGTGCCAGCAGTTATGGGGGGGCCTCTAATGAAAAACTGTTTTTT.

The table lists this clonotype with many counts. The chain links TRBV6-5 to TRBJ2-1, with 8 positions matching TRBD2. The V segment lost 1 base and the J segment 0 bases; nucleotides outside the gene matches: 5. The CDR3 runs 17 residues. CDR1 is MNHEY and CDR2 is SVGAGI in the germline V gene. The CDR3 sequence: CASSYFPSGSSYNEQFF. CDR3 DNA sequence: TGTGCCAGCAGTTACTTCCCAAGCGGGAGCTCCTACAATGAGCAGTTCTTC.